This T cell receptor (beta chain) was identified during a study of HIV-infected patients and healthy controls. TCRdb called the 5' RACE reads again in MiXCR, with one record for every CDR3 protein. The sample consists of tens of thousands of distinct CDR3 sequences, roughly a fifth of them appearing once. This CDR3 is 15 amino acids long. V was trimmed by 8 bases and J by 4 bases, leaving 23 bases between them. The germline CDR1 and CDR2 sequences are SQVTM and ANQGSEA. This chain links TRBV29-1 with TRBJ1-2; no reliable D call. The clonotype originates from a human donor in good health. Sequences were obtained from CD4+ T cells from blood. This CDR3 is CSPRPTRHVSYGYTF. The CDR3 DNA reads TGCAGCCCGCGGCCGACTAGACATGTTAGCTATGGCTACACCTTC. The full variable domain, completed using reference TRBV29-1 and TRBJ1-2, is SAVISQKPSRDICQRGTSLTIQCQVDSQVTMMFWYRQQPGQSLTLIATANQGSEATYESGFVIDKFPISRPNLTFSTLTVSNMSPEDSSIYLCSPRPTRHVSYGYTFGSGTRLTVV.